The 13 T cell receptor beta chains below come from one sample, sequenced in a study of human T cells and chemical hapten exposure. From the RACE reads, TCRdb called clonotypes with MiXCR, one entry per CDR3 protein. The data contain 90,000 to 140,000 distinct CDR3 sequences, less than 40% of them singletons. Described time point: patch test 3, about 24 weeks after DPC sensitization. Treatment denoted: therapeutic diphenylcyclopropenone sensitization with weekly scalp DPC. The sequenced sample was whole blood, obtained in connection with sensitization to the hapten diphenylcyclopropenone (DPC). The receptors were gathered from a man aged 35 to 55 with alopecia areata. Some clones in this sample may be carry-over from other donors' samples.

This clonotype appeared a few times. The rearrangement joins TRBV12-3 or TRBV12-4 to TRBJ2-2; D unresolved. The CDR3 is 15 residues long. V was trimmed by 1 base and J by 7 bases, leaving 13 bases between them. The CDR3 DNA is TGTGCCAGCAGTTTAGGGGCTATGAGGAGCGGGGAGCTGTTTTTT. Its protein is CASSLGAMRSGELFF.

This sequence joins TRBV29-1 and TRBJ2-3; D is unclear. The CDR3 consists of 13 residues. Germline lookup yields CDR1 SQVTM and CDR2 ANQGSEA. The V end lost 7 bases, the J end lost 0 bases, and 11 bases lay between the germline ends. In DNA form, the CDR3 reads TGCAGCGGGGCCAGGCCTAGCACAGATACGCAGTATTTT. Amino acids: CSGARPSTDTQYF.

The chain couples TRBV12-3 or TRBV12-4 to TRBJ2-7; 11 bases match TRBD2. V shed 6 bases, J shed 4 bases, and the junction held 2 bases outside the gene matches. This CDR3 has 13 residues. The CDR3 is CASSPSGRYEQYV. In nucleotides, the CDR3 is TGTGCCAGCAGCCCTAGCGGGAGGTACGAGCAGTACGTC.

In its sample, this clonotype is medium-sized. The rearrangement joins TRBV7-2 to TRBJ2-7; maybe TRBD2 (5 bases). This CDR3 is 15 amino acids long. Germline-derived CDR1 and CDR2 are SGHTA and FQGNSA. The V gene lost 3 bases and the J gene lost 4 bases, with 16 bases spanning the gap. CDR3 bases: TGTGCCAGCAGCTTGGCGCGAGCGGTCTTATACGAGCAGTACTTC. Translation gives CASSLARAVLYEQYF. Using reference TRBV7-2 and TRBJ2-7 for the parts outside the CDR3, the full variable domain is GAGVSQSPSNKVTEKGKDVELRCDPISGHTALYWYRQSLGQGLEFLIYFQGNSAPDKSGLPSDRFSAERTGGSVSTLTIQRTQQEDSAVYLCASSLARAVLYEQYFGPGTRLTVT.

This clonotype has a handful of counts. The chain is built from TRBV20-1 and TRBJ2-1, with D possibly matching TRBD1 (5 bases). The CDR3 runs to 11 residues. Per germline, CDR1 DFQATT and CDR2 SNEGSKA (reference sequence). V lost 6 bases and J 7 bases, leaving 10 bases between the germline ends. The CDR3 here is CSAPKGNEQFF. CDR3 coding DNA: TGCAGTGCCCCTAAGGGGAATGAGCAGTTCTTC.

This clonotype turned up a few times. V and J are TRBV2 and TRBJ2-4; 13 bases line up with TRBD2. CDR3 size: 14 residues. V shed 4 bases and J 10 bases; nucleotides not matched to a gene: 4. In germline, CDR1 is SNHLY, CDR2 FYNNEI. CDR3 amino acids: CASSVTSGRAIQYF. The CDR3 DNA is TGTGCCAGCAGTGTTACTAGCGGGAGGGCTATTCAGTACTTC.

V usage is TRBV27 and J usage is TRBJ2-3, with 8 bases aligning to TRBD2. J was trimmed by 2 bases and V by 5 bases; bases with no gene match: 12. This CDR3 is 17 amino acids long. Germline V gives CDR1 MNHEY, CDR2 SMNVEV (reference sequence). CDR3 sequence reads: CASSPSRIAGITDTQYF. CDR3 DNA sequence: TGTGCCAGCAGTCCATCCCGGATAGCGGGGATCACAGATACGCAGTATTTT.

V is TRBV7-2 and J is TRBJ2-3; D not certain. CDR1 is SGHTA, CDR2 FQGNSA, per germline. The V and J ends lost 5 bases and 6 bases respectively, with 12 bases between them. This CDR3 spans 13 amino acids. The CDR3 sequence: CASSPAPVDTQYF. The CDR3 nucleotides read TGTGCCAGCAGCCCAGCCCCCGTGGATACGCAGTATTTT.

The chain couples TRBV5-1 to TRBJ2-5; TRBD1 matches at 7 bases. The germline V gene has CDR1 SGHRS and CDR2 YFSETQ. J lost 0 bases, V lost 0 bases, and 2 bases had no gene match. CDR3 length equals 15 residues. This chain's CDR3 is CASSLDGTDQETQYF. CDR3 nucleotide sequence: TGCGCCAGCAGCTTGGACGGGACAGACCAAGAGACCCAGTACTTC.

V usage is TRBV6-6 and J usage is TRBJ2-3; unclear D gene. Germline CDR1 reads MNHNY; CDR2 reads SVGAGI (reference sequence). This CDR3 region has 13 residues. V dropped 7 bases and J dropped 2 bases, with 10 bases sitting between them. The DNA for the CDR3 is TGTGCCAGCAAATTATCCTACACAGATACGCAGTATTTT. Translation: CASKLSYTDTQYF.

The chain links TRBV12-3 or TRBV12-4 to TRBJ2-7; perhaps TRBD2 as D (6 bases). CDR3 length: 14 residues. Trimming shortened V by 6 bases and J by 1 base, and 13 bases separated the two germline ends. This CDR3 reads CASSPRRDSYEQYF. Written as DNA, the CDR3 is TGTGCCAGCAGCCCGAGGAGGGATTCCTACGAGCAGTACTTC.

The V call is TRBV5-1, the J call TRBJ2-3; perhaps TRBD2 as D (5 bases). This CDR3 is built from 15 residues. V was cut by 3 bases and J by 3 bases, with 14 bases left in between. Per germline, CDR1 SGHRS and CDR2 YFSETQ. In DNA form, the CDR3 reads TGCGCCAGCAGCTACCCTCAAGGGAGTACAGATACGCAGTATTTT. This translates into CASSYPQGSTDTQYF.

This clonotype occurred a few times. The chain combines TRBV7-9 with TRBJ1-2; D not resolved. This CDR3 region has 11 residues. CDR1 and CDR2 from the germline V gene are SEHNR and FQNEAQ (reference sequence). The ends were cut back, 1 base at V and 7 bases at J, with 4 bases in the middle. This CDR3 reads CASSLDRGYTF. In nucleotides, the CDR3 is TGTGCCAGCAGCTTAGACCGTGGCTACACCTTC.